Each of the 7 T cell receptor beta chains below was sequenced from the same sample in a study of blood T cell repertoires in COVID-19. Profiled with immunoSEQ multiplex PCR; TCRdb holds only in-frame clones, not every one. The table shows a few hundred thousand clones, with around 84% occurring only once. The specimen was peripheral blood. These receptor sequences come from a man between 45 and 60 years old with active or convalescent COVID-19.

This chain links TRBV19 with TRBJ1-5; D ambiguous. The CDR3 spans 12 residues. Trimming took off 5 bases at V and 8 bases at J, with 10 bases between the two ends. Germline V CDR1 and CDR2: LNHDA, SQIVND (reference sequence). In DNA, the CDR3 is TGTGCCAGTAGTTTTCGGGGTAAGCCCCAGCATTTT. Translating gives CASSFRGKPQHF.

In this sample, this clone turned up a few times. The V and J genes are TRBV7-9 and TRBJ1-1, with TRBD1 matching over 10 bases. CDR3 length: 13 amino acids. Germline V gene lookup returns CDR1 SEHNR and CDR2 FQNEAQ (reference sequence). The ends lost 8 bases at V and 1 base at J; junction bases unmatched: 1. CDR3 loop: CASGDRGNTEAFF. The CDR3 bases are TGTGCCAGCGGGGACAGGGGGAACACTGAAGCTTTCTTT.

J is TRBJ2-1 and V is TRBV30; 7 bases match TRBD1. Germline CDR1 and CDR2: GTSNPN and SVGIG (reference sequence). V shed 3 bases and J 9 bases; nucleotides not matched to a gene: 11. The CDR3 runs to 14 residues. CDR3 DNA: TGTGCCTGGAGCCTCGGACAGGCCTTCGGTGAGCAGTTCTTC. Translated: CAWSLGQAFGEQFF.

This chain connects TRBV7-9 to TRBJ2-2; a weak D match, TRBD2 (6 bases). Per the germline V gene, CDR1 is SEHNR and CDR2 is FQNEAQ (reference sequence). V lost 5 bases and J lost 2, with 12 bases in between. The CDR3 is 15 residues long. This CDR3 reads CASSPRGSNTGELFF. CDR3 DNA sequence: TGTGCCAGCAGCCCCCGGGGGTCTAACACCGGGGAGCTGTTTTTT. The whole variable domain, filled in from reference TRBV7-9 and TRBJ2-2, reads DTGVSQNPRHKITKRGQNVTFRCDPISEHNRLYWYRQTLGQGPEFLTYFQNEAQLEKSRLLSDRFSAERPKGSFSTLEIQRTEQGDSAMYLCASSPRGSNTGELFFGEGSRLTVL.

The chain uses TRBV28 and TRBJ2-2, with 11 bases that match TRBD1. V was clipped by 2 bases and J by 1 base; unmatched bases: 6. The CDR3 runs 18 residues. The germline CDR1 and CDR2 sequences are MDHEN and SYDVKM. CDR3 in amino acids: CASSLNPGQGVNTGELFF. DNA for the CDR3: TGTGCCAGCAGTTTAAATCCGGGACAGGGGGTGAACACCGGGGAGCTGTTTTTT.

J is TRBJ1-4 and V is TRBV7-2, with D perhaps matching TRBD1 (6 bases). Germline loops: CDR1 SGHTA, CDR2 FQGNSA. Trimming cost V 5 bases and J 7 bases, with 14 bases left between them. The CDR3 runs 14 residues. CDR3: CASSPHRVSEKLFF. The CDR3 bases are TGTGCCAGCAGCCCTCACAGGGTCAGTGAAAAACTGTTTTTT.

This clone was seen more than once but under ten times. V and J are TRBV2 and TRBJ1-1, with 7 nucleotides matching TRBD1. The CDR3 is made up of 13 amino acids. Germline trimming cut 9 bases from V and 5 bases from J; bases unmatched to any gene: 9. Germline V gives CDR1 SNHLY, CDR2 FYNNEI. As DNA, the CDR3 is TGTGCCAGACAGGGGTTAAGTGTGACTGAAGCTTTCTTT. This codes for CARQGLSVTEAFF.